The next 32 T cell receptor beta chains were all read from a single sample in a study of T-cell reconstitution after alpha-beta-depleted transplantation in children. TCRbeta library construction was performed incorporating unique molecular identifiers. TCRdb redid the calling of the PCR reads with MiXCR, one entry per CDR3 protein. The repertoire includes 350,000 to 400,000 distinct CDR3 sequences, roughly 22% of them detected once, and over 3.5% sits in the top ten. The starting material was PBMCs from the stem cell graft donor, obtained from the stem cell graft. All receptors derive from a human donor who donated a stem cell graft to a child with acute myeloid leukemia.

This clonotype was detected ten times or more. This chain connects TRBV29-1 to TRBJ1-4; no firm D call. This CDR3 region has 13 residues. Per germline, CDR1 SQVTM and CDR2 ANQGSEA. Trimming removed 3 bases at V and 8 bases at J, with 13 bases between. CDR3 protein: CSVDSGLGEKLFF. CDR3 DNA sequence: TGCAGCGTTGACTCCGGTCTCGGAGAAAAACTGTTTTTT.

The V call is TRBV4-1, the J call TRBJ1-1; 9 nucleotides align to TRBD1. The CDR3 has 15 amino acids. CDR1 and CDR2 (germline): MGHRA, YSYEKL. J was trimmed by 1 base and V by 4 bases; bases with no gene match: 4. The CDR3: CASSLGTGTNTEAFF. The CDR3, as DNA: TGCGCCAGCAGCCTCGGGACAGGGACGAACACTGAAGCTTTCTTT.

This clonotype was seen many times. The chain combines TRBV12-3 or TRBV12-4 with TRBJ2-7; D unresolved. CDR3 length equals 14 residues. Trimming removed 11 bases at V and 5 bases at J, with 22 bases between. The CDR3 DNA reads as TGTGCCTGCCGGTACGACATACGGACCAACGAGCAGTACTTC. Protein product: CACRYDIRTNEQYF.

CDR3 region: CASSQGAATAFF. The CDR3 DNA sequence: TGTGCCAGCAGCCAAGGGGCCGCAACGGCTTTCTTT. The genes are TRBV3-1 and TRBJ1-1; D unclear. Between the trimmed V and J ends, which lost 1 base and 11 bases, there was a span of 11 bases. In germline, CDR1 is LGHDT, CDR2 YNNKEL (reference sequence). This CDR3 region has 12 residues.

V gene TRBV4-3 combines with J gene TRBJ1-5, with D tentatively TRBD1 (5 bases). The CDR3 runs 15 residues. Germline assignment: CDR1 LGHNA and CDR2 YSLEER. V lost 0 bases and J 5 bases, leaving 11 bases between the germline ends. The CDR3 reads CASSQDPTDYQPQHF. CDR3 sequence (DNA): TGCGCCAGCAGCCAAGATCCGACAGACTATCAGCCCCAGCATTTT.

This clonotype has just a few counts. This chain joins TRBV24-1 and TRBJ2-7, with 7 bases that match TRBD2. Trimming cost V 5 bases and J 1 base; bases outside gene matches: 10. CDR3 length equals 16 residues. Germline CDR1 is KGHDR and CDR2 is SFDVKD. CDR3 nucleotide sequence: TGTGCCACCAGTGGCGATACTAGCGTCATTTCCTACGAGCAGTACTTC. This codes for CATSGDTSVISYEQYF.

The chain is built from TRBV12-3 or TRBV12-4 and TRBJ1-1, with D uncertain. CDR3 length: 14 residues. V was pared by 2 bases and J by 4 bases, with 11 bases between. In DNA, the CDR3 is TGTGCCAGCAGTTTAAAAGGCCGGGGCACTGAAGCTTTCTTT. It encodes CASSLKGRGTEAFF.

The table lists this clonotype with many counts. The V gene is TRBV6-5, the J gene TRBJ2-5, with TRBD2 matching 7 bases. V trimming: 2 bases; J trimming: 4 bases; junction bases outside the gene matches: 4. CDR1 and CDR2 from the germline V gene are MNHEY and SVGAGI. This CDR3 comprises 14 residues. CDR3 in amino acids: CASSYGGVGETQYF. The CDR3 DNA sequence: TGTGCCAGCAGTTACGGGGGGGTTGGAGAGACCCAGTACTTC.

V gene TRBV4-3 combines with J gene TRBJ2-2, with D unclear. This CDR3 contains 15 residues. V was shortened by 0 bases and J by 8 bases, with 13 bases between the two germline ends. Germline CDR1 reads LGHNA; CDR2 reads YSLEER. CDR3 residues: CASSQDKVAAGELFF. In DNA, the CDR3 is TGCGCCAGCAGCCAAGATAAAGTTGCGGCGGGGGAGCTGTTTTTT.

This clonotype was counted once. The chain links TRBV12-3 or TRBV12-4 to TRBJ2-1, with 12 bases fitting TRBD1. V dropped 6 bases and J dropped 9; count of bases not matched to a gene: 6. CDR3 length equals 14 residues. This CDR3 is CASSAGQGAGEQFF. The CDR3 nucleotides read TGTGCCAGCAGCGCGGGACAGGGGGCGGGTGAGCAGTTCTTC.

This clonotype was counted between two and nine times. The chain links TRBV28 to TRBJ2-1; D may match TRBD1 or TRBD2 (5 bases each). CDR3 length: 15 residues. V was pared by 6 bases and J by 4 bases, with 16 bases between. Germline values: CDR1 MDHEN, CDR2 SYDVKM. The CDR3 DNA is TGTGCCAGCAGGGAAACGGGACCCCCTTACAATGAGCAGTTCTTC. Translated: CASRETGPPYNEQFF.

This clonotype was observed a few times. The chain couples TRBV20-1 to TRBJ2-7, with 10 nucleotides matching TRBD2. There are 14 residues in the CDR3. The V and J ends lost 3 bases and 2 bases, in that order; junction bases with no gene match: 4. Germline CDR1 DFQATT, CDR2 SNEGSKA (reference sequence). The CDR3 region is CSASPTSGTYEQYF. DNA of the CDR3: TGCAGTGCTAGTCCCACTAGCGGGACCTACGAGCAGTACTTC.

This clonotype was counted only a few times. The V call is TRBV9, the J call TRBJ1-2, with D maybe TRBD1 (5 bases). Trimming removed 0 bases from V and 4 bases from J, with 10 bases in between. The CDR3 runs 14 residues. Germline V CDR1 and CDR2: SGDLS, YYNGEE. CDR3 DNA: TGTGCCAGCAGCGTAGGCCAGGGTCTCTATGGCTACACCTTC. Residues: CASSVGQGLYGYTF.

In this sample, this clonotype turned up many times. CDR3 nucleotides: TGCAGCGTCACTTATCGCTCGACTCCTTACCTATCCTACAATGAGCAGTTCTTC. Residues: CSVTYRSTPYLSYNEQFF. The J gene is TRBJ2-1, the V gene TRBV29-1; D gene unclear. The CDR3 spans 18 residues. Trimming cost V 6 bases and J 1 base, with 25 bases left between them. Germline CDR1 and CDR2: SQVTM and ANQGSEA.

Only a few counts were recorded for this clonotype. CDR3 residues: CASNRDHQPQHF. In DNA, the CDR3 is TGTGCCAGCAACAGAGACCATCAGCCCCAGCATTTT. The chain recombines TRBV12-3 or TRBV12-4 with TRBJ1-5; D not resolved. Trimming stripped 7 bases from V and 5 bases from J, with 9 bases between. CDR3 length equals 12 residues.

This clonotype was detected many times. The V call is TRBV10-3, the J call TRBJ2-3, with D possibly TRBD1 on 5 matching bases. With 4 bases removed from V and 5 bases from J, the gap between germline ends came to 10 bases. Per germline, CDR1 ENHRY and CDR2 SYGVKD. There are 13 residues in the CDR3. CDR3 DNA: TGTGCCATCAGTGGTGGGGCGCGAGATACGCAGTATTTT. Amino acids: CAISGGARDTQYF.

The chain is built from TRBV20-1 and TRBJ1-2, with D unresolved. This CDR3 spans 11 amino acids. With 3 bases removed from V and 6 bases from J, the gap between germline ends came to 8 bases. From germline, CDR1 is DFQATT and CDR2 SNEGSKA (reference sequence). The CDR3 sequence is CSASEGDGYTF. CDR3 coding DNA: TGCAGTGCTAGTGAGGGAGATGGCTACACCTTC.

This clonotype was recorded a few times. The V call is TRBV7-3, the J call TRBJ1-1, with a weak D call TRBD1 (5 bases). The CDR3 has 14 residues. Germline V CDR1 and CDR2: SGHTA, FQGTGA. Deletions cut 1 base from V and 3 bases from J, with 9 bases between. This CDR3 is CASSLNGGDTEAFF. The CDR3 coding sequence is TGTGCCAGCAGCTTAAATGGAGGGGACACTGAAGCTTTCTTT.

This clonotype has more than one count but fewer than ten. The chain combines TRBV12-3 or TRBV12-4 with TRBJ2-1, with 8 bases aligning to TRBD2. The CDR3 runs 15 residues. V was clipped by 4 bases and J by 5 bases; unmatched bases: 7. CDR3: CASSSSGSGHNEQFF. CDR3 sequence (DNA): TGTGCCAGCAGTTCGAGCGGGAGTGGCCACAATGAGCAGTTCTTC.

There are a few counts of this clonotype. The chain carries TRBV15 and TRBJ1-3; TRBD1 is a possible D gene (5 bases). The CDR3 runs to 16 residues. Germline V gene lookup returns CDR1 LNHNV and CDR2 YYDKDF (reference sequence). V lost 1 base and J 2 bases, leaving 12 bases between the germline ends. The CDR3: CATSRVGTDTGNTIYF. The CDR3 DNA reads TGTGCCACCAGCAGAGTTGGGACCGATACTGGAAACACCATATATTTT.

J is TRBJ1-5 and V is TRBV28; 8 bases are a match to TRBD1. The V segment lost 5 bases and the J segment 6 bases; nucleotides outside the gene matches: 9. The CDR3 sequence is 15 residues long. The germline CDR1 and CDR2 sequences are MDHEN and SYDVKM. In nucleotides, the CDR3 is TGTGCCAGCAGTCTAGGGACAGGTTTCTTTCAGCCCCAGCATTTT. Amino acids: CASSLGTGFFQPQHF.

This clonotype was counted between two and nine times. J is TRBJ2-3 and V is TRBV29-1; 12 bases map to TRBD2. The V gene end was trimmed by 6 bases and the J gene end by 7 bases; junction bases not matched to a gene: 20. The CDR3 is made up of 18 amino acids. Germline V gives CDR1 SQVTM, CDR2 ANQGSEA. The CDR3 region is CSVVGTSGPKPEENTQYF. CDR3 nucleotides: TGCAGCGTGGTAGGGACTAGCGGGCCGAAACCAGAGGAAAATACGCAGTATTTT.

The chain carries TRBV27 and TRBJ1-5; D is uncertain. V dropped 3 bases and J dropped 1 base, with 10 bases sitting between them. CDR1 MNHEY and CDR2 SMNVEV come from the germline V gene (reference sequence). The CDR3 totals 15 residues. In DNA, the CDR3 is TGTGCCAGCAGTTTCGGAGGTGGAAGCAATCAGCCCCAGCATTTT. Translated: CASSFGGGSNQPQHF.

The gene calls are TRBV5-6 and TRBJ2-1, with TRBD2 matching 8 bases. In germline, CDR1 is SGHDT, CDR2 YYEEEE. The CDR3 has 15 residues. After removal of 3 bases from V and 4 bases from J, the junction contained 6 bases not matched to a gene. This chain's CDR3 is CASSSGLGEYNEQFF. In nucleotides, the CDR3 is TGTGCCAGCAGCTCGGGACTAGGGGAATACAATGAGCAGTTCTTC.

The chain is built from TRBV29-1 and TRBJ2-1; the D gene is possibly TRBD2 (5 bases). Trimming pared 8 bases from V and 6 bases from J, leaving 14 bases between. CDR3 size: 12 residues. CDR1 and CDR2 from the germline V gene are SQVTM and ANQGSEA. As DNA, the CDR3 is TGCAGCACGGGATCTTTCAGCAATGAGCAGTTCTTC. This gives the protein CSTGSFSNEQFF.

This clonotype was seen a single time. The chain is built from TRBV4-1 and TRBJ2-5; tentative D call: TRBD2 (6 bases). Trimming removed 4 bases from V and 4 bases from J, with 10 bases in between. Germline values: CDR1 MGHRA, CDR2 YSYEKL. The CDR3 loop spans 13 amino acids. The CDR3 loop reads CASSRMGGETQYF. In DNA, the CDR3 is TGCGCCAGCAGCCGAATGGGGGGAGAGACCCAGTACTTC.

This clonotype was recorded many times. The gene calls are TRBV12-3 or TRBV12-4 and TRBJ1-1, with D hard to call. Trimming left V 0 bases short and J 0 bases short, with 5 bases between. This CDR3 is built from 14 residues. CDR3 residues: CASSLASLNTEAFF. The CDR3 DNA is TGTGCCAGCAGTTTAGCGAGTTTGAACACTGAAGCTTTCTTT.

The count of this clonotype is one. The chain carries TRBV3-1 and TRBJ2-1; D not certain. This CDR3 is built from 16 residues. The germline gives CDR1 LGHDT, CDR2 YNNKEL (reference sequence). V was clipped by 6 bases and J by 6 bases, with 21 bases between them. Here the CDR3 DNA reads TGTGCCAGCAGTCATCCCCCACTTATCGGTTCCAATGAGCAGTTCTTC. It is translated as CASSHPPLIGSNEQFF.

Notes on this clonotype: One end of the junction varies from germline; a read error may be responsible. This rearrangement joins TRBV27 to TRBJ1-2, with D perhaps TRBD1 (5 bases). The CDR3 covers 13 residues. Germline-derived CDR1 and CDR2 are MNHEY and SMNVEV (reference sequence). This CDR3 is CASSFGAGYGNTF. The CDR3 nucleotides are TGTGCCAGCAGTTTCGGGGCAGGCTATGGCAACACCTTC.

This clonotype has more than one count but fewer than ten. This chain uses TRBV24-1 with TRBJ1-1; no clear D. Germline lookup yields CDR1 KGHDR and CDR2 SFDVKD. V was trimmed by 6 bases and J by 4 bases, leaving 11 bases between them. The CDR3 extends over 13 amino acids. CDR3 sequence (DNA): TGTGCCACCAGTAGCGTCGCCGGCACTGAAGCTTTCTTT. Protein product: CATSSVAGTEAFF.

This clonotype was picked up a small number of times. The chain is built from TRBV5-1 and TRBJ2-1, with 8 bases lining up with TRBD1. Germline-derived CDR1 and CDR2 are SGHRS and YFSETQ. CDR3 length: 14 amino acids. With 4 bases clipped from V and 15 bases from J, the junction kept 15 bases outside the gene matches. The CDR3 spells CASSPNTRTGLPFF. CDR3 DNA: TGCGCCAGCAGCCCAAATACCCGGACAGGGTTGCCGTTCTTC.

CDR3 loop: CASSLGRETEAFF. The CDR3 nucleotides read TGTGCCAGCAGCCTAGGCCGCGAGACTGAAGCTTTCTTT. The rearrangement links TRBV4-2 to TRBJ1-1; D is undetermined. Trimming stripped 4 bases from V and 5 bases from J, with 11 bases between. This CDR3 has 13 amino acids. Germline V gene lookup returns CDR1 LGHNA and CDR2 YNFKEQ.